One and the same sample provided the 10 T cell receptor beta chains below, sequenced in a study of cytomegalovirus exposure and HLA in healthy donors. This table comes from immunoSEQ multiplex PCR, and its TCRdb copy is limited to in-frame clones, with some not included. The profile shows approximately 160,000 clones, roughly 89% of them singletons. Sequenced input: PBMCs. The source is a woman between 18 and 30 years old in good health and CMV-seropositive.

This sequence joins TRBV19 and TRBJ1-1; D not resolved. V was clipped by 4 bases and J by 2 bases, with 11 bases between them. CDR1 is LNHDA, CDR2 SQIVND, per germline (reference sequence). The CDR3 length is 14 residues. This chain's CDR3 is CASSTHILNTEAFF. The CDR3 DNA reads TGTGCCAGTAGTACGCACATACTAAACACTGAAGCTTTCTTT.

CDR3 protein: CASSGGTGMTYEQYF. The CDR3 DNA follows: TGTGCCAGCAGTGGGGGGACAGGGATGACCTACGAGCAGTACTTC. This sequence joins TRBV6-1 and TRBJ2-7, with TRBD1 matching 9 bases. This CDR3 is built from 15 residues. V was pared by 4 bases and J by 2 bases, with 6 bases of the junction left unmatched. Germline loops: CDR1 MNHNS, CDR2 SASEGT.

This chain's CDR3 is CASSLRRLGREETQYF. CDR3 bases: TGTGCCAGCAGCTTAAGAAGGCTCGGTCGGGAAGAGACCCAGTACTTC. The rearrangement joins TRBV7-3 to TRBJ2-5; D is uncertain. Between the trimmed V and J ends, which lost 1 base and 3 bases, there was a span of 15 bases. Germline V CDR1 and CDR2: SGHTA, FQGTGA. CDR3 length: 16 amino acids.

The J gene is TRBJ1-2, the V gene TRBV5-1; D uncertain. This CDR3 comprises 13 residues. The V end was cut by 4 bases, the J end by 0 bases, with 7 bases between. Germline V gene sequence: CDR1 SGHRS, CDR2 YFSETQ. CDR3 residues: CASSVRSNYGYTF. The CDR3 nucleotides are TGCGCCAGCAGCGTTAGATCTAACTATGGCTACACCTTC. Full variable domain (missing parts from reference TRBV5-1 and TRBJ1-2): KAGVTQTPRYLIKTRGQQVTLSCSPISGHRSVSWYQQTPGQGLQFLFEYFSETQRNKGNFPGRFSGRQFSNSRSEMNVSTLELGDSALYLCASSVRSNYGYTFGSGTRLTVV.

The rearrangement links TRBV6-6 to TRBJ1-3, with D possibly matching TRBD1 (6 bases). Between the trimmed V and J ends, which lost 6 bases and 14 bases, there was a span of 14 bases. The CDR3 has 11 amino acids. Germline V gives CDR1 MNHNY, CDR2 SVGAGI (reference sequence). CDR3 loop: CASSPLQGLYF. The CDR3 coding sequence is TGTGCCAGCAGCCCCTTACAGGGACTATATTTT.

The rearrangement uses TRBV5-6 and TRBJ1-1; 10 bases match TRBD1. J gave up 4 bases and V 4 bases, and 13 bases lay outside the gene matches. Germline V gene lookup returns CDR1 SGHDT and CDR2 YYEEEE. The CDR3 consists of 17 residues. The CDR3 DNA reads TGTGCCAGCAGCCCCGAAGTTGGGACAGGGGCTAGCACTGAAGCTTTCTTT. Its protein is CASSPEVGTGASTEAFF.

The chain uses TRBV4-1 and TRBJ1-4; no reliable D call. The CDR3 has 15 amino acids. Germline lookup yields CDR1 MGHRA and CDR2 YSYEKL. V lost 3 bases to trimming and J lost 2 bases, with 10 bases between them. The CDR3 DNA follows: TGCGCCAGCAGCCAGTGGAGAGAGACTAATGAAAAACTGTTTTTT. This codes for CASSQWRETNEKLFF.

The chain employs TRBV6-1 and TRBJ2-7; D possibly corresponds to TRBD2 (7 bases). V gave up 5 bases and J gave up 2 bases, with 13 bases separating them. The V gene's germline CDR1 is MNHNS and CDR2 SASEGT. The CDR3 runs 14 residues. CDR3 bases: TGTGCCAGCAGTACTACCGGGGGGCCCTACGAGCAGTACTTC. Its translation is CASSTTGGPYEQYF.

V and J are TRBV5-1 and TRBJ2-1; D is possibly TRBD1 (5 bases). Germline V lookup: CDR1 SGHRS, CDR2 YFSETQ. The ends were cut back, 1 base at V and 9 bases at J, with 14 bases in the middle. The CDR3 loop spans 14 amino acids. The CDR3: CASSLRLAQGEQFF. The CDR3 bases are TGCGCCAGCAGCTTGCGTTTGGCTCAGGGTGAGCAGTTCTTC. Full variable domain (remainder filled in from reference TRBV5-1 and TRBJ2-1): KAGVTQTPRYLIKTRGQQVTLSCSPISGHRSVSWYQQTPGQGLQFLFEYFSETQRNKGNFPGRFSGRQFSNSRSEMNVSTLELGDSALYLCASSLRLAQGEQFFGPGTRLTVL.

Only one count was recorded for this clone. The chain recombines TRBV19 with TRBJ2-6, with 7 bases identical to TRBD2. This CDR3 has 16 amino acids. V lost 5 bases and J lost 3; bases outside the gene matches: 7. Germline CDR1 is LNHDA and CDR2 is SQIVND (reference sequence). For the CDR3, the DNA is TGTGCCAGTAGTCCAAGGGGAGGGATTGGGGCCAACGTCCTGACTTTC. Translation gives CASSPRGGIGANVLTF.